These T cell receptor beta chains were read from a single sample in a study of technical replicates of blood from a handful of donors. The assay was immunoSEQ multiplex PCR, and TCRdb's table has in-frame clones only and misses some. The data contain under 65,000 clones, roughly 95% of them seen just once; the ten biggest clones take up about 0.39%. Sequencing input: T cells isolated from PBMCs. These receptors were taken from a human donor in good health. Both conserved end residues are part of each CDR3. A D gene is named only where the DNA matches it firmly. Clone sizes are given selectively: once, few, many, or a class where the clone is expanded.

d_call: .
j_call: TRBJ2-1
clone_size: .
v_call: TRBV7-9
cdr3_nt: TGTGCCAGCAGCTTAGAGCTAGCCCGTGAGCAGTTCTTC
cdr3_aa: CASSLELAREQFF

d_call: .
j_call: TRBJ2-2
clone_size: .
v_call: TRBV6-6
cdr3_nt: TGTGCCAGCATCCAGACGGGTGGGAACACCGGGGAGCTGTTTTTT
cdr3_aa: CASIQTGGNTGELFF

d_call: TRBD1
j_call: TRBJ1-1
clone_size: .
v_call: TRBV2
cdr3_nt: TGTGCCAGCCAGACAGGGATAATGGCTTTCTTT
cdr3_aa: CASQTGIMAFF

d_call: .
j_call: TRBJ2-6
clone_size: .
v_call: TRBV4-2
cdr3_nt: TGTGCCAGCAGCCTCAGTTTAGGGGCAGGGGCCAACGTCCTGACTTTC
cdr3_aa: CASSLSLGAGANVLTF

d_call: .
j_call: TRBJ1-1
clone_size: .
v_call: TRBV9
cdr3_nt: TGTGCCAGCAGCGTAGAGGGAGGGATTGGGACTGAAGCTTTCTTT
cdr3_aa: CASSVEGGIGTEAFF

d_call: TRBD1
j_call: TRBJ1-5
clone_size: .
v_call: TRBV19
cdr3_nt: TGTGCCAGTAATAATCTGCAGGGGGGCAATCAGCCCCAGCATTTT
cdr3_aa: CASNNLQGGNQPQHF

d_call: .
j_call: TRBJ2-1
clone_size: .
v_call: TRBV7-7
cdr3_nt: TGTGCCAGCAGCTTGTCTAGCTCCTACAATGAGCAGTTCTTC
cdr3_aa: CASSLSSSYNEQFF

d_call: TRBD1
j_call: TRBJ1-1
clone_size: once
v_call: TRBV29-1
cdr3_nt: TGCAGCGTTAGCCCGGGACAGGGTAAGCCTGAAGCTTTCTTT
cdr3_aa: CSVSPGQGKPEAFF

d_call: TRBD1
j_call: TRBJ2-7
clone_size: .
v_call: TRBV9
cdr3_nt: TGTGCCAGCAGCTTGGGACAGGGGGCTTACGAGCAGTACTTC
cdr3_aa: CASSLGQGAYEQYF

d_call: TRBD1
j_call: TRBJ1-2
clone_size: .
v_call: TRBV7-8
cdr3_nt: TGTGCCAGCAGCTATACAGGGGATAGGGCCTATGGCTACACCTTC
cdr3_aa: CASSYTGDRAYGYTF

d_call: .
j_call: TRBJ2-7
clone_size: .
v_call: TRBV5-6
cdr3_nt: TGTGCCAGCAGCTTGGAATTAGCCTATTACGAGCAGTACTTC
cdr3_aa: CASSLELAYYEQYF

d_call: .
j_call: TRBJ2-7
clone_size: .
v_call: TRBV7-9
cdr3_nt: TGTGCCAGCAGCTTTCAGGGGGGCTACGAGCAGTACTTC
cdr3_aa: CASSFQGGYEQYF

d_call: .
j_call: TRBJ2-7
clone_size: .
v_call: TRBV6-5
cdr3_nt: TGTGCCAGCAGGGGCTATGAAGCCTACGAGCAGTACTTC
cdr3_aa: CASRGYEAYEQYF

d_call: .
j_call: TRBJ2-7
clone_size: .
v_call: TRBV29-1
cdr3_nt: TGCAGCGTTGTAAGTAAGGATAAGCGGTTCTACGAGCAGTACTTC
cdr3_aa: CSVVSKDKRFYEQYF

d_call: .
j_call: TRBJ2-7
clone_size: .
v_call: TRBV28
cdr3_nt: TGTGCCAGCAGTTTAATTTCTAGCGCTTACGAGCAGTACTTC
cdr3_aa: CASSLISSAYEQYF

d_call: .
j_call: TRBJ1-1
clone_size: .
v_call: TRBV6-1
cdr3_nt: TGTGCCAGCACGGGGAACGAAGCTTTCTTT
cdr3_aa: CASTGNEAFF

d_call: .
j_call: TRBJ2-3
clone_size: .
v_call: TRBV5-6
cdr3_nt: TGTGCCAGCAGCTTCCCAGCAGGGTTAGATACGCAGTATTTT
cdr3_aa: CASSFPAGLDTQYF

d_call: TRBD1
j_call: TRBJ2-7
clone_size: once
v_call: TRBV7-6
cdr3_nt: TGTGCCAGCAGCTTAAGGACAGGGCCCAACGAGCAGTACTTC
cdr3_aa: CASSLRTGPNEQYF

d_call: TRBD1
j_call: TRBJ2-7
clone_size: .
v_call: TRBV10-3
cdr3_nt: TGTGCCATCAGTGAGCCAGGACAGGGTCGCGACGAGCAGTACTTC
cdr3_aa: CAISEPGQGRDEQYF

d_call: TRBD2
j_call: TRBJ2-7
clone_size: .
v_call: TRBV7-8
cdr3_nt: TGTGCCAGCAGCTTAGGGTCTAGCGGGAGCGTGGAGCAGTACTTC
cdr3_aa: CASSLGSSGSVEQYF

d_call: .
j_call: TRBJ2-5
clone_size: .
v_call: TRBV11-2
cdr3_nt: TGTGCCAGCAGCTCCGGGACCCAGTACTTC
cdr3_aa: CASSSGTQYF

d_call: TRBD2
j_call: TRBJ2-4
clone_size: .
v_call: TRBV15
cdr3_nt: TGTGCCACCAGCAGAGAATTAGCGGGAGGAGCCAAAAACATTCAGTACTTC
cdr3_aa: CATSRELAGGAKNIQYF

d_call: .
j_call: TRBJ1-5
clone_size: .
v_call: TRBV11-2
cdr3_nt: TGTGCCAGCAGCTTAGGACTGCCCCTTAATCAGCCCCAGCATTTT
cdr3_aa: CASSLGLPLNQPQHF

d_call: .
j_call: TRBJ1-4
clone_size: .
v_call: TRBV5-4
cdr3_nt: TGTGCCAGCAGCTTGGACCCACGAGGCGAAAAACTGTTTTTT
cdr3_aa: CASSLDPRGEKLFF